One and the same sample provided the 21 T cell receptor beta chains below, sequenced in a study of early T cells in non-severe SARS-CoV-2 infection. TCRdb called the 5' RACE reads again in MiXCR, with one record for every CDR3 protein. The table has approximately 69,000 distinct CDR3 sequences, 10% to 12% seen once. The sequences come from whole blood, collected at baseline. These receptors were collected from an adult who was a healthcare worker with PCR-confirmed SARS-CoV-2 infection or an uninfected control (not recorded which).

This chain connects TRBV7-8 to TRBJ2-3, with 8 bases lining up with TRBD2. This CDR3 has 19 amino acids. CDR1 SGHVS and CDR2 FQNEAQ come from the germline V gene. J lost 0 bases, V lost 5 bases, and 16 bases had no gene match. CDR3 sequence: CASSQGGVGGGPSTDTQYF. The CDR3, as DNA: TGTGCCAGCAGCCAAGGAGGGGTTGGCGGGGGGCCGAGCACAGATACGCAGTATTTT. The complete variable domain, with remaining parts taken from reference TRBV7-8 and TRBJ2-3, reads GAGVSQSPRYKVAKRGQDVALRCDPISGHVSLFWYQQALGQGPEFLTYFQNEAQLDKSGLPSDRFFAERPEGSVSTLKIQRTQQEDSAVYLCASSQGGVGGGPSTDTQYFGPGTRLTVL.

This clonotype has a count of ten or more. The chain joins TRBV9 to TRBJ1-2; perhaps TRBD1 as D (5 bases). The CDR3 is 13 residues long. CDR1 is SGDLS, CDR2 YYNGEE, per germline. Trimming removed 0 bases from V and 2 bases from J, with 5 bases in between. CDR3 amino acids: CASSVGGNYGYTF. The DNA for the CDR3 is TGTGCCAGCAGCGTAGGGGGGAACTATGGCTACACCTTC.

The chain recombines TRBV19 with TRBJ2-7, with 9 bases matching TRBD2. Looked up from germline, CDR1 is LNHDA and CDR2 is SQIVND (reference sequence). The V segment lost 3 bases and the J segment 2 bases; nucleotides outside the gene matches: 5. The CDR3 is 15 amino acids. DNA of the CDR3: TGTGCCAGTAGTATGGTAGCGGGAGAGACCTACGAGCAGTACTTC. Its protein is CASSMVAGETYEQYF.

This clonotype has only a few counts. The rearrangement joins TRBV7-6 to TRBJ2-3; TRBD1 might be the D (6 bases). The CDR3 is made up of 13 amino acids. The ends were cut back, 5 bases at V and 11 bases at J, with 17 bases in the middle. In germline, CDR1 is SGHVS, CDR2 FNYEAQ. The CDR3 loop is CASSLRQAEGQYF. In DNA form, the CDR3 reads TGTGCCAGCAGCCTAAGACAGGCCGAAGGGCAGTATTTT.

This clonotype has only a few counts. The chain carries TRBV7-8 and TRBJ2-1, with TRBD2 matching over 13 bases. This CDR3 has 18 amino acids. V dropped 0 bases and J dropped 9; count of bases not matched to a gene: 11. Germline CDR1 reads SGHVS; CDR2 reads FQNEAQ. In nucleotides, the CDR3 is TGTGCCAGCAGCTTAGCCCGGAGGACTAGCGGGAGTAGAAGTGAGCAGTTCTTC. Translated: CASSLARRTSGSRSEQFF.

The sample holds a few counts of this clonotype. The rearrangement joins TRBV7-6 to TRBJ2-2; TRBD1 matches at 9 bases. There are 18 residues in the CDR3. CDR1 SGHVS and CDR2 FNYEAQ come from the germline V gene. V lost 5 bases and J lost 1; bases outside the gene matches: 11. In nucleotides, the CDR3 is TGTGCCAGCAGCCGTCTCACGGGGGGACAGGGGAACACCGGGGAGCTGTTTTTT. Encoded protein: CASSRLTGGQGNTGELFF.

This clonotype has just a few counts. The gene calls are TRBV7-2 and TRBJ2-5; 11 bases align to TRBD2. Germline loops: CDR1 SGHTA, CDR2 FQGNSA. The J segment lost 4 bases and the V segment lost 5 bases, leaving 6 bases of the junction unmatched. The CDR3 has 15 amino acids. The CDR3 sequence: CASSPPLAGVETQYF. As DNA, the CDR3 is TGTGCCAGCAGCCCTCCACTAGCGGGGGTAGAGACCCAGTACTTC. The complete variable domain, with remaining parts taken from reference TRBV7-2 and TRBJ2-5, reads GAGVSQSPSNKVTEKGKDVELRCDPISGHTALYWYRQSLGQGLEFLIYFQGNSAPDKSGLPSDRFSAERTGGSVSTLTIQRTQQEDSAVYLCASSPPLAGVETQYFGPGTRLLVL.

In this sample, this clonotype turned up many times. The chain carries TRBV3-1 and TRBJ2-5; D is unclear. Trimming shortened V by 4 bases and J by 4 bases, and 7 bases separated the two germline ends. There are 12 residues in the CDR3. CDR1 is LGHDT, CDR2 YNNKEL, per germline (reference sequence). The CDR3 DNA reads TGTGCCAGCAGCCTTAGTAGAGAGACCCAGTACTTC. Protein sequence: CASSLSRETQYF.

At least ten counts were recorded for this clonotype. The chain joins TRBV14 to TRBJ2-5; 8 bases map to TRBD2. The germline V gene encodes CDR1 SGHDN and CDR2 FVKESK. There are 17 residues in the CDR3. J was trimmed by 1 base and V by 0 bases; bases with no gene match: 7. CDR3 DNA sequence: TGTGCCAGCAGCCAAGAGGGGGGACTAGTCGGCCAAGAGACCCAGTACTTC. Encoded protein: CASSQEGGLVGQETQYF.

The chain links TRBV19 to TRBJ2-1; TRBD2 aligns across 13 bases. The germline CDR1 and CDR2 sequences are LNHDA and SQIVND (reference sequence). The length of the CDR3 is 14 residues. J was trimmed by 8 bases and V by 6 bases; bases with no gene match: 4. CDR3 nucleotides: TGTGCCAGTAGAAGACTAGCGGGGGGAGATGAGCAGTTCTTC. Translating it yields CASRRLAGGDEQFF. The entire variable domain, with the rest obtained from reference TRBV19 and TRBJ2-1, is as follows: DGGITQSPKYLFRKEGQNVTLSCEQNLNHDAMYWYRQDPGQGLRLIYYSQIVNDFQKGDIAEGYSVSREKKESFPLTVTSAQKNPTAFYLCASRRLAGGDEQFFGPGTRLTVL.

This clonotype has only a few counts. The CDR3 DNA reads as TGCGCCAGCAGCTTGTTGCCTAGCCGGTCCACAGATACGCAGTATTTT. It specifies CASSLLPSRSTDTQYF. J is TRBJ2-3 and V is TRBV5-1, with D maybe TRBD2 (5 bases). CDR1 and CDR2 (germline): SGHRS, YFSETQ. This CDR3 is 16 amino acids long. The V gene lost 1 base and the J gene lost 2 bases, with 14 bases spanning the gap.

This clonotype was detected a few times. The gene calls are TRBV10-3 and TRBJ1-2; D is unclear. Trimming left V 3 bases short and J 8 bases short, with 10 bases between. This CDR3 is 12 amino acids long. CDR1 is ENHRY, CDR2 SYGVKD, per germline. CDR3 sequence (DNA): TGTGCCATCAGTGAAGGACTTCAAGGCTACACCTTC. It is translated as CAISEGLQGYTF.

Ten or more counts support this clonotype. The V and J genes are TRBV10-3 and TRBJ2-3; 8 bases map to TRBD1. This CDR3 spans 17 amino acids. Germline CDR1 is ENHRY and CDR2 is SYGVKD. V trimming: 0 bases; J trimming: 0 bases; junction bases outside the gene matches: 5. CDR3 nucleotide sequence: TGTGCCATCAGTGAGTCGCCAAACAGGGGGAGCACAGATACGCAGTATTTT. Its translation: CAISESPNRGSTDTQYF.

This clonotype was picked up many times. The V gene is TRBV15, the J gene TRBJ2-7, with TRBD1 matching 8 bases. V was pared by 3 bases and J by 1 base, with 5 bases of the junction left unmatched. The germline CDR1 and CDR2 sequences are LNHNV and YYDKDF (reference sequence). CDR3 length equals 15 residues. DNA for the CDR3: TGTGCCACCAGCAGCGACAGGGGTGGGTCCTACGAGCAGTACTTC. Translated: CATSSDRGGSYEQYF.

V is TRBV5-1 and J is TRBJ2-1; 10 positions match TRBD2. J lost 2 bases, V lost 4 bases, and 6 bases had no gene match. Per the germline V gene, CDR1 is SGHRS and CDR2 is YFSETQ. There are 16 residues in the CDR3. This CDR3 reads CASSTLTSGTYNEQFF. The CDR3 nucleotides are TGCGCCAGCAGCACCCTAACTAGCGGGACCTACAATGAGCAGTTCTTC.

This clonotype occurred a few times. The rearrangement links TRBV7-8 to TRBJ2-1, with D maybe TRBD2 (5 bases). CDR1 and CDR2 from the germline V gene are SGHVS and FQNEAQ. Trimming pared 7 bases from V and 9 bases from J, leaving 19 bases between. The CDR3 totals 14 residues. The CDR3 coding sequence is TGTGCCAGCACTGGCAGCGCGGGCACGAGTGAGCAGTTCTTC. It is translated as CASTGSAGTSEQFF.

V gene TRBV20-1 combines with J gene TRBJ1-1; D is undetermined. This CDR3 has 11 amino acids. Germline V gene sequence: CDR1 DFQATT, CDR2 SNEGSKA (reference sequence). The ends were cut back, 7 bases at V and 3 bases at J, with 9 bases in the middle. The CDR3 nucleotides are TGCAGTGTGCGGGGATACACTGAAGCTTTCTTT. Protein sequence: CSVRGYTEAFF.

This clonotype was counted at least ten times. The gene calls are TRBV12-3 or TRBV12-4 and TRBJ2-5, with TRBD1 matching 10 bases. The CDR3 spans 14 residues. V gave up 5 bases and J gave up 5 bases; unmatched junction bases: 5. The CDR3 region has the DNA TGTGCCAGCAGTCGGACAGGGGGTTTGGAGACCCAGTACTTC. Protein product: CASSRTGGLETQYF.

This clonotype was counted at least ten times. The chain uses TRBV5-1 and TRBJ1-5; D might be TRBD1 (6 bases). The CDR3 has 13 amino acids. In germline, CDR1 is SGHRS, CDR2 YFSETQ. V was shortened by 1 base and J by 10 bases, with 12 bases between the two germline ends. The CDR3 coding sequence is TGCGCCAGCAGCTTGACAGGGCTTCCACCCCAGCATTTT. This encodes CASSLTGLPPQHF. Based on the CDR3 plus reference TRBV5-1 and TRBJ1-5, the full variable domain is KAGVTQTPRYLIKTRGQQVTLSCSPISGHRSVSWYQQTPGQGLQFLFEYFSETQRNKGNFPGRFSGRQFSNSRSEMNVSTLELGDSALYLCASSLTGLPPQHFGDGTRLSIL.

This clonotype was seen more than once but under ten times. The chain is built from TRBV6-5 and TRBJ1-3; D is unresolved. Per germline, CDR1 MNHEY and CDR2 SVGAGI. Trimming removed 6 bases from V and 2 bases from J, with 14 bases in between. There are 15 residues in the CDR3. CDR3 nucleotides: TGTGCCAGCAGCTCCCACCCGGCAACTGGAAACACCATATATTTT. Translated, it gives CASSSHPATGNTIYF.

This clonotype was found a few times. This chain links TRBV7-9 with TRBJ2-7; TRBD2 agrees at 10 bases. Germline V gene data show CDR1 as SEHNR and CDR2 as FQNEAQ (reference sequence). The CDR3 contains 16 residues. V was clipped by 6 bases and J by 4 bases; unmatched bases: 12. CDR3 nucleotides: TGTGCCAGCAGTCGAGGTGCTAGCGGGAGCTGGTACGAGCAGTACTTC. Amino acid sequence: CASSRGASGSWYEQYF.